The 27 T cell receptor beta chains presented below share a single source sample, sequenced in a study of blood T cell repertoires in COVID-19. TCRdb keeps only in-frame clones here, not all; method: immunoSEQ multiplex PCR. This sample yields approximately 150,000 clones, of which just under 90% are seen a single time; over 8.5% belongs to the top ten. The sequenced material came from peripheral blood. Every receptor here comes from a woman between 45 and 65 years old with active or convalescent COVID-19.

Of note for this clone: This sample includes further DNA sequences coding for the same CDR3. This chain links TRBV7-2 with TRBJ2-5, with a tentative D call TRBD2 (6 bases). Germline V lookup: CDR1 SGHTA, CDR2 FQGNSA. Trimming pared 1 base from V and 5 bases from J, leaving 8 bases between. This CDR3 spans 13 amino acids. The CDR3 DNA reads as TGTGCCAGCAGCTTAGTTGGGGGGGAGACCCAGTACTTC. It specifies CASSLVGGETQYF. Filled out from reference TRBV7-2 and TRBJ2-5, the complete variable domain reads GAGVSQSPSNKVTEKGKDVELRCDPISGHTALYWYRQSLGQGLEFLIYFQGNSAPDKSGLPSDRFSAERTGGSVSTLTIQRTQQEDSAVYLCASSLVGGETQYFGPGTRLLVL.

J is TRBJ1-2 and V is TRBV6-5, with TRBD1 identical over 8 bases. This CDR3 is 15 amino acids long. The germline V gene has CDR1 MNHEY and CDR2 SVGAGI. The V gene end was trimmed by 6 bases and the J gene end by 3 bases; junction bases not matched to a gene: 9. CDR3 nucleotide sequence: TGTGCCAGCAGCTCCGGACAGGGAATTCACTATGGCTACACCTTC. Its translation is CASSSGQGIHYGYTF.

This chain joins TRBV15 and TRBJ2-5; no definite D call. Germline V lookup: CDR1 LNHNV, CDR2 YYDKDF (reference sequence). This CDR3 is built from 13 residues. Deletions cut 9 bases from V and 5 bases from J, with 16 bases between. The CDR3 reads CATMQAGWETQYF. The CDR3 nucleotides read TGTGCCACGATGCAAGCCGGGTGGGAGACCCAGTACTTC.

This clone was observed once. The rearrangement links TRBV4-1 to TRBJ2-3; TRBD2 matches 7 bases. The germline CDR1 and CDR2 sequences are MGHRA and YSYEKL. Trimming removed 1 base from V and 5 bases from J; junction bases left unmatched: 12. CDR3 length: 17 residues. The DNA of the CDR3 is TGCGCCAGCAGCCAAGTCCTAGGTGCGGGGGTGGGAGATACGCAGTATTTT. This translates into CASSQVLGAGVGDTQYF.

CDR3: CASSQIGGGGGYEQYF. CDR3 sequence (DNA): TGTGCCAGCAGCCAAATAGGTGGGGGGGGAGGTTACGAGCAGTACTTC. V usage is TRBV11-2 and J usage is TRBJ2-7, with TRBD2 identical over 7 bases. In germline, CDR1 is SGHAT, CDR2 FQNNGV. V lost 5 bases to trimming and J lost 4 bases; unmatched junction nucleotides: 14. This CDR3 has 16 residues.

The genes are TRBV27 and TRBJ2-7; D not resolved. The V end lost 2 bases, the J end lost 6 bases, and 11 bases lay between the germline ends. The germline gives CDR1 MNHEY, CDR2 SMNVEV (reference sequence). The CDR3 consists of 13 residues. CDR3 nucleotide sequence: TGTGCCAGCAGTTTACTAAAACTTGGCGAGCAGTACTTC. Its translation is CASSLLKLGEQYF.

This chain links TRBV13 with TRBJ2-7, with TRBD1 matching 8 bases. CDR1 is PRHDT and CDR2 is FYEKMQ in the germline V gene (reference sequence). The J segment lost 4 bases and the V segment lost 6 bases, leaving 8 bases of the junction unmatched. The CDR3 is 14 amino acids. The CDR3 DNA reads as TGTGCCAGCAGGGACGGGACAGGAGCTTACGAGCAGTACTTC. Translating gives CASRDGTGAYEQYF.

V gene TRBV18 combines with J gene TRBJ1-2; the D is unclear. V was trimmed by 0 bases and J by 7 bases, leaving 15 bases between them. Germline V gives CDR1 KGHSH, CDR2 LQKENI. The CDR3 is made up of 15 amino acids. Here the CDR3 reads CASSPPSGGFGGYTF. In nucleotides, the CDR3 is TGTGCCAGCTCACCACCCTCCGGAGGGTTTGGTGGCTACACCTTC.

The rearrangement links TRBV11-2 to TRBJ2-1; 8 nucleotides line up with TRBD1. Trimming took 0 bases from V and 8 from J; bases not matched to a gene: 3. There are 14 residues in the CDR3. From germline, CDR1 is SGHAT and CDR2 FQNNGV. The CDR3 is CASSLEDRVDEQFF. The CDR3 DNA sequence: TGTGCCAGCAGCTTAGAGGACAGGGTCGATGAGCAGTTCTTC. Looking up the rest from reference TRBV11-2 and TRBJ2-1 gives the full variable domain: EAGVAQSPRYKIIEKRQSVAFWCNPISGHATLYWYQQILGQGPKLLIQFQNNGVVDDSQLPKDRFSAERLKGVDSTLKIQPAKLEDSAVYLCASSLEDRVDEQFFGPGTRLTVL.

This chain uses TRBV7-3 with TRBJ2-3; 9 nucleotides line up with TRBD2. Trimming cost V 2 bases and J 1 base; bases outside gene matches: 10. This CDR3 has 18 amino acids. Per the germline V gene, CDR1 is SGHTA and CDR2 is FQGTGA. CDR3 in DNA: TGTGCCAGCAGCTTAGTGGCCTTTAGCGGGGGAGGCACAGATACGCAGTATTTT. It yields the protein CASSLVAFSGGGTDTQYF.

The chain recombines TRBV28 with TRBJ2-1; 14 nucleotides match TRBD2. Trimming removed 5 bases from V and 2 bases from J; junction bases left unmatched: 5. CDR3 size: 17 residues. Per the germline V gene, CDR1 is MDHEN and CDR2 is SYDVKM. The CDR3 sequence is CASSPGLAGVTYNEQFF. CDR3 in DNA: TGTGCCAGCAGTCCGGGACTAGCGGGAGTAACCTACAATGAGCAGTTCTTC.

The chain carries TRBV19 and TRBJ1-4, with 8 bases aligning to TRBD1. The CDR3 spans 15 residues. V shed 3 bases and J 8 bases; nucleotides not matched to a gene: 8. Germline assignment: CDR1 LNHDA and CDR2 SQIVND (reference sequence). The chain's CDR3 is CASSMGTGVLEKLFF. The CDR3 DNA follows: TGTGCCAGTAGTATGGGGACAGGAGTACTCGAAAAACTGTTTTTT.

The chain's CDR3 is CATSGWGDSGANVLTF. The CDR3 DNA reads as TGTGCCACCAGTGGCTGGGGGGACTCTGGGGCCAACGTCCTGACTTTC. The J gene is TRBJ2-6, the V gene TRBV24-1; D is possibly TRBD2 (6 bases). This CDR3 has 16 amino acids. Germline lookup yields CDR1 KGHDR and CDR2 SFDVKD. The V gene lost 5 bases and the J gene lost 0 bases, with 10 bases spanning the gap.

The chain carries TRBV5-4 and TRBJ2-5; the match to TRBD2 covers 12 bases. V shed 0 bases, J shed 3 bases, and the junction held 6 bases outside the gene matches. This CDR3 is 17 amino acids long. Germline V lookup: CDR1 SGHNT, CDR2 YYREEE (reference sequence). The CDR3: CASSLGDWTSGEETQYF. The CDR3 bases are TGTGCCAGCAGCTTGGGAGACTGGACTAGCGGGGAAGAGACCCAGTACTTC.

The genes are TRBV18 and TRBJ1-4, with 7 bases fitting TRBD1. V trimming: 5 bases; J trimming: 4 bases; junction bases outside the gene matches: 7. Germline loops: CDR1 KGHSH, CDR2 LQKENI. This CDR3 contains 15 residues. In DNA form, the CDR3 reads TGTGCCAGCTCATTCGGGACAGAAGTTAATGAAAAACTGTTTTTT. This codes for CASSFGTEVNEKLFF.

The chain has TRBV24-1 and TRBJ2-3; 12 nucleotides line up with TRBD2. The germline gives CDR1 KGHDR, CDR2 SFDVKD. The CDR3 is 15 amino acids. Trimming cost V 4 bases and J 6 bases; bases outside gene matches: 4. This CDR3 is CATSDPTSGGDTQYF. CDR3 nucleotides: TGTGCCACCAGTGACCCCACTAGCGGGGGGGATACGCAGTATTTT.

The V call is TRBV11-3, the J call TRBJ1-1, with TRBD1 identical over 7 bases. CDR3 length equals 16 residues. V lost 2 bases, J lost 4 bases, and 10 bases stayed unmatched. From germline, CDR1 is SGHNT and CDR2 YENEEA. In nucleotides, the CDR3 is TGTGCCAGCAGCTTAACCGGACAGGCCAAGAGCACTGAAGCTTTCTTT. Its protein product is CASSLTGQAKSTEAFF.

This sequence joins TRBV20-1 and TRBJ2-4; possibly TRBD1 for D (6 bases). Germline CDR1 DFQATT, CDR2 SNEGSKA (reference sequence). CDR3 length: 11 amino acids. V was cut by 5 bases and J by 7 bases, with 9 bases left in between. CDR3 in DNA: TGCAGTGCTTCACAGGGTAACATTCAGTACTTC. The encoded protein is CSASQGNIQYF.

This chain links TRBV30 with TRBJ2-1, with 10 bases matching TRBD2. The V and J ends lost 4 bases and 3 bases, in that order; junction bases with no gene match: 9. Germline loops: CDR1 GTSNPN, CDR2 SVGIG (reference sequence). This CDR3 is 16 amino acids long. The DNA for the CDR3 is TGTGCCTGGATAGACAGCGGGAGGGCCCTCTACAATGAGCAGTTCTTC. It codes for CAWIDSGRALYNEQFF.

The chain combines TRBV7-3 with TRBJ1-1; the D is unclear. Trimming removed 2 bases at V and 1 base at J, with 5 bases between. The CDR3 covers 13 residues. The V gene's germline CDR1 is SGHTA and CDR2 FQGTGA. The CDR3 DNA sequence: TGTGCCAGCAGCTTACTCGGGAACACTGAAGCTTTCTTT. It yields the protein CASSLLGNTEAFF.

V gene TRBV30 combines with J gene TRBJ2-2; D is ambiguous. The CDR3 has 13 residues. V lost 2 bases and J lost 10, with 14 bases in between. In germline, CDR1 is GTSNPN, CDR2 SVGIG (reference sequence). The CDR3 loop reads CAWSPSVVEELFF. CDR3 DNA: TGTGCCTGGAGTCCCTCCGTCGTAGAGGAGCTGTTTTTT.

The CDR3 bases are TGTGCCAGCTCACGGCCAGCAGATACGCAGTATTTT. Protein product: CASSRPADTQYF. This sequence joins TRBV18 and TRBJ2-3; D uncertain. Germline CDR1 is KGHSH and CDR2 is LQKENI. V was clipped by 4 bases and J by 4 bases, with 6 bases between them. The CDR3 runs to 12 residues.

This clone was picked up many times. The chain recombines TRBV20-1 with TRBJ1-4; D ambiguous. This CDR3 contains 14 residues. CDR1 and CDR2 (germline): DFQATT, SNEGSKA (reference sequence). V was clipped by 3 bases and J by 4 bases, with 12 bases between them. The CDR3 loop is CSASIGLGNEKLFF. The CDR3, as DNA: TGCAGTGCTAGTATTGGACTGGGTAATGAAAAACTGTTTTTT.

The J gene is TRBJ2-3, the V gene TRBV7-2; a weak D match, TRBD1 (5 bases). Germline V gene data show CDR1 as SGHTA and CDR2 as FQGNSA. The CDR3 runs to 15 residues. With 1 base removed from V and 0 bases from J, the gap between germline ends came to 8 bases. The CDR3 DNA follows: TGTGCCAGCAGCTTAGTCAGGGCTAGCACAGATACGCAGTATTTT. This gives the protein CASSLVRASTDTQYF.

The gene calls are TRBV11-2 and TRBJ2-5; 8 nucleotides agree with TRBD2. This CDR3 has 15 amino acids. V was pared by 0 bases and J by 5 bases, with 5 bases of the junction left unmatched. Germline V gene data show CDR1 as SGHAT and CDR2 as FQNNGV. CDR3 sequence reads: CASSLELAVHETQYF. As DNA, the CDR3 is TGTGCCAGCAGCTTAGAACTAGCGGTCCACGAGACCCAGTACTTC.

The chain has TRBV4-2 and TRBJ2-7; maybe TRBD1 (5 bases). The CDR3 runs to 15 residues. Germline V gives CDR1 LGHNA, CDR2 YNFKEQ. V lost 0 bases and J lost 5, with 14 bases in between. DNA of the CDR3: TGTGCCAGCAGCCAAGACTGGGGCGGAGTGAACGAGCAGTACTTC. This codes for CASSQDWGGVNEQYF.

This clone was recorded a few times. The rearrangement uses TRBV30 and TRBJ1-5; 9 bases fit TRBD1. The CDR3 sequence is 15 residues long. Germline V gives CDR1 GTSNPN, CDR2 SVGIG (reference sequence). V lost 2 bases to trimming and J lost 4 bases; unmatched junction nucleotides: 6. DNA of the CDR3: TGTGCCTGGAGTACAGGACAGGGGATAAATCAGCCCCAGCATTTT. Amino acids: CAWSTGQGINQPQHF.